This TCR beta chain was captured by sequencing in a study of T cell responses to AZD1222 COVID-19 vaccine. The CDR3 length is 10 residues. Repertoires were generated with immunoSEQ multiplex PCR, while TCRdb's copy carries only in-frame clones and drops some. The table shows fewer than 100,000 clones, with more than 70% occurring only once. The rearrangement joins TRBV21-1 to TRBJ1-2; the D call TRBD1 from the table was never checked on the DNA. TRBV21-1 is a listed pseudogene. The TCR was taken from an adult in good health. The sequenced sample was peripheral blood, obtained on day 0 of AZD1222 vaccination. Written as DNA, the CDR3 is TGTGCCAGCAGTCAGAGCCAGGGCACCTTC. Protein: CASSQSQGTF.